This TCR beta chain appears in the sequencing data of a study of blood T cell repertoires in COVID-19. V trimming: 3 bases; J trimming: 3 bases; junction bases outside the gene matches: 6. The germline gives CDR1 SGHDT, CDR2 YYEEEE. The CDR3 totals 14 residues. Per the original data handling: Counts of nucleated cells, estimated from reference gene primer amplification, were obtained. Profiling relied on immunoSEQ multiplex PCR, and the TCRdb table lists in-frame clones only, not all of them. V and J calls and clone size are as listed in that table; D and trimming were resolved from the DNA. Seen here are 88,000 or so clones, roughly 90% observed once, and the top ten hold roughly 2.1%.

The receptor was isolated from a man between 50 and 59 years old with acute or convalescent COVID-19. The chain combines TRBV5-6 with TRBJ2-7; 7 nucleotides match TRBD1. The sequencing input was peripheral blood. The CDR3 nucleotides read TGTGCCAGCAGCTCCCCGGGACAGAACTACGAGCAGTACTTC. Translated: CASSSPGQNYEQYF. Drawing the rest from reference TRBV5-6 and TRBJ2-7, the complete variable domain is DAGVTQSPTHLIKTRGQQVTLRCSPKSGHDTVSWYQQALGQGPQFIFQYYEEEERQRGNFPDRFSGHQFPNYSSELNVNALLLGDSALYLCASSSPGQNYEQYFGPGTRLTVT.